The 2 T cell receptor beta chains in this list originate from one sample, sequenced in a study of cytomegalovirus exposure and HLA in healthy donors. Primers for the PCR totalled 60 Vbeta and 13 Jbeta. Data came from immunoSEQ multiplex PCR; TCRdb stores just in-frame clones and leaves some out. The sample holds around 170,000 clones, roughly 85% seen once. The sequenced material came from PBMCs. All receptors derive from a woman aged 40 to 50 in good health and CMV-seronegative.

The chain uses TRBV7-2 and TRBJ2-2, with D tentatively TRBD2 (5 bases). Trimming removed 2 bases at V and 4 bases at J, with 14 bases between. The germline gives CDR1 SGHTA, CDR2 FQGNSA. The CDR3 has 16 residues. The CDR3 nucleotides read TGTGCCAGCAGCTTAAGTGGCACCCGGGGCACCGGGGAGCTGTTTTTT. It is translated as CASSLSGTRGTGELFF.

In its sample, this clone was seen a few times. V gene TRBV4-2 combines with J gene TRBJ1-4, with no clear D. The CDR3 sequence is 17 residues long. Trimming took off 1 base at V and 0 bases at J, with 12 bases between the two ends. The germline V gene encodes CDR1 LGHNA and CDR2 YNFKEQ. CDR3 in amino acids: CASSQVVRIATNEKLFF. The CDR3 DNA reads TGTGCCAGCAGCCAAGTCGTCAGAATCGCAACTAATGAAAAACTGTTTTTT.